This T cell receptor (beta chain) was identified during a study of T cell changes during pregnancy in multiple sclerosis. The assay was immunoSEQ multiplex PCR, and TCRdb's table has in-frame clones only and misses some. The sample lists approximately 30,000 clones, about 91% occurring once. In germline, CDR1 is PRHDT, CDR2 FYEKMQ (reference sequence). The CDR3 has 13 residues. Trimming pared 1 base from V and 5 bases from J, leaving 8 bases between. This receptor was obtained from a female donor with multiple sclerosis, enrolled in a pregnancy study. This rearrangement joins TRBV13 to TRBJ2-5, with unresolved D. The sample consisted of CD8+ T cells from peripheral blood mononuclear cells, taken in the first trimester of pregnancy. The DNA for the CDR3 is TGTGCCAGCAGCTTAGAAGTCGAGGAGACCCAGTACTTC. It encodes CASSLEVEETQYF.